The T cell receptor (beta chain) under discussion was sequenced for a study of cytomegalovirus exposure and HLA in healthy donors. Whole-study results and caveats: Of the V segments, some could not be distinguished, including TRBV6-2 and TRBV6-3, and were excluded. In a later analysis, the majority of CMV-associated beta chains seemingly showed HLA restriction. The authors later linked a missense DCLRE1C variant to TCR beta V- and J-gene trimming.

The study ran its PCR with 60 Vbeta and 13 Jbeta primers. This table comes from immunoSEQ multiplex PCR, and its TCRdb copy is limited to in-frame clones, with some not included. The table has a few hundred thousand clones, roughly 75% seen once. Comments on this clone: As yet, its antigen is unknown.

This CDR3 is 15 amino acids long. Germline CDR1 and CDR2: WSHSY and SAAADI. The V and J ends lost 2 bases and 3 bases respectively, with 10 bases between them. The sequencing input was PBMCs. The V and J genes are TRBV10-2 and TRBJ2-2; D uncertain. This sequence was found in a woman aged 30 to 39 in good health and CMV-seronegative. In DNA form, the CDR3 reads TGCGCCAGCAGTGAGCCCCTCCTTTACACCGGGGAGCTGTTTTTT. Protein product: CASSEPLLYTGELFF.